This T cell receptor (beta chain) is drawn from a study of cytomegalovirus exposure and HLA in healthy donors (dated by TCRdb to about 2017). Some background on the complete study: In an earlier analysis of approximately 640 of the donors, around 300 Gb of sequence data and about 110 million unique TCR beta sequences from 150 million to 200 million T cells were reported. Among 300 to 500 genotyped donors of the cohort, an average of around 250,000 unique TCR beta nucleotide sequences was sequenced per donor, of which 15% to 20% were non-productive. The aim of the study was to test whether cataloging public T cell receptors could identify signatures of past pathogen exposure. Besides the first cohort of 666 subjects, a separate validation cohort made up of 90 to 150 different subjects was used. High-throughput TCR immunosequencing, statistical association of individual TCRs with disease status, and machine learning were combined to predict cytomegalovirus infection status. In an earlier analysis of 550 to 700 of the donors, high-throughput TCR beta sequencing was used to judge whether each TCR beta V gene segment behaved as functional or pseudogenic. The T cell repertoires of about 700 subjects were profiled by immunosequencing and related to cytomegalovirus serostatus. A later analysis re-analyzed previously published TCR beta repertoires from about 600 donors and added high-resolution HLA genotyping to study TCR occurrence patterns. All discovery cohort repertoires had been generated on a single sequencing platform. The later analysis used no new phenotypic data to find candidate immune exposures, relying instead on TCR beta sequences and their occurrence across donors. Of the roughly 400 genotyped donors, approximately 83% fell in the genetic ancestry cluster associated with self-reported Caucasian donors. Roughly 290 gigabases of sequencing data and around 90 million unique TCR sequences made up an early release that covered 500 to 650 HLA-typed donors. A few DR-DQ haplotypes were treated as single units for association and clustering because of strong linkage in the cohort. Typing coverage varied by locus: roughly 620-640 donors for A, B, C, DRB1 and DQB1; approximately 520 for DQA1; about 570 for DPA1; about 450 for DPB1. Donor age, sex, ethnicity and CMV serostatus were compiled alongside the repertoire data. HLA typing covered class I and class II loci at four-digit resolution. Genome-wide SNP genotypes for about 60% of the roughly 670 donors were used in a later genetic analysis, which treated that subset as a discovery cohort. The investigation overall reported the following: Some IMGT-functional V segments, including TRBV6-2 and TRBV6-3, could not be distinguished by the 87-base-pair reads and were therefore excluded. While some public TCRs were present in many individuals, most TCR sequences turned up only very rarely across donors. According to a later analysis, TCR association rates differed among HLA loci, with DRB1 alleles showing the most associated TCRs and HLA-C alleles showing the fewest. CMV serostatus was the only immune exposure information available for the cohort. According to a later analysis, most CMV-associated TCR beta chains appeared to be HLA-restricted, and the HLA associations seemed to be driven largely by CMV exposure. Cytomegalovirus status was reported to be diagnosed by the classifier with high specificity and sensitivity in both the original and validation cohorts. Specific HLA alleles were associated with some 15,000 TCR beta sequences at a false discovery rate of 0.05 in a later analysis. In the study, 164 TCR beta chains were listed as associated with cytomegalovirus. A later analysis reported that several top co-occurrence clusters appeared linked to parvovirus B19, influenza, CMV and Epstein-Barr virus. In a later genetic analysis, fewer N-insertions in productive TCRs were reported among donors in an Asian-associated ancestry cluster than the approximately 630-donor mean. HLA typing was unavailable for some donors at each locus, so association tests used only the typed subset. A further reported finding was that TCR beta sequences accurately predicted the HLA-A and HLA-B alleles for most subjects in the first cohort. According to the authors, the approach could potentially be generalized to other disease states and immunological phenotypes. Broadly in line with IMGT annotations, most TCR beta V segments showed up in productive rearrangements about 90% or about 30% of the time in an earlier analysis of several hundred of the donors. The sequencing pipeline was judged likely to have produced a cluster of highly shared sequence variants as a technical artifact. Strong co-occurrence of HLA alleles, especially DR and DQ, made assigning TCR associations to individual alleles difficult. In vitro tests confirmed that a few of the cytomegalovirus-associated TCR beta chains recognize cytomegalovirus antigens. The earlier analysis of some 540 of the donors excluded some 16 rarely observed V segments, including chromosome 9 orphons, because counts were too low. In a later genetic analysis, a missense DCLRE1C variant was associated with V-gene and J-gene trimming of TCR beta chains, and the association was replicated in an independent cohort. A later analysis found that HLA-associated TCR beta chains were more clonally expanded and had lower generation probabilities than equally common non-associated chains. Correlated functional status among segregating V segments might be attributable to linkage disequilibrium, but an unknown experimental factor could not be ruled out. Roughly uniform sequencing depth across donors was assumed in presence/absence analyses, although this assumption may not hold. Only TCR beta chains were sequenced in this cohort, and the absence of alpha or paired-chain data limited detectable features.

The method behind the library was the immunoSEQ multiplex PCR assay. For the multiplex PCR, a mixture combining 60 forward primers for TCR Vbeta segments and 13 reverse primers for TCR Jbeta segments was used. The CDR3 region of rearranged TCR beta genes was amplified from genomic DNA by a multiplex PCR assay. The amplified TCR beta libraries were sequenced on the Illumina HiSeq System as 87-base-pair reads. Per the authors' processing: In a later analysis, 70 million to 95 million unique TCR beta chains were counted across the 500 to 850 repertoires, and roughly 11 million of these chains were shared by at least two donors. To remove PCR and sequencing errors, raw reads were error-corrected and collapsed into unique sequences using a nearest-neighbor algorithm that merged closely related sequences. V, D and J gene segments were assigned by aligning CDR3 sequences to IMGT reference sequences. For a sequence to be retained, a match of at least six nucleotides was required to both a V gene segment and a J gene segment. Rearrangements were called productive when the CDR3 lacked stop codons and stayed in frame with V and J; all others were non-productive. CDR3 was defined by IMGT convention, running from the second conserved V-encoded cysteine to the conserved J-encoded phenylalanine. The earlier analysis of 500 to 600 of the donors excluded sequences that lacked an unambiguous match to a single V gene segment. In an earlier analysis of roughly 500 of the donors, V segments were called functional above 56.7% productive rearrangements and were called segregating when the between-donor standard deviation exceeded 5%. To diagnose cytomegalovirus status from the catalog of TCR beta chain sequences, a statistical classification framework was built. In a later analysis, TCR nucleotide sequences were compared against IMGT/GENE-DB human TR gene sequences so that V and J genes could be assigned. In a later analysis, CDR3 sequences and most-parsimonious VDJ recombination scenarios were assigned using the TCRdist pipeline. In a later analysis, every TCR beta chain was defined by the combination of its CDR3 amino acid sequence and its V-gene family, and reads without a unique V-gene family were dropped. To address suspected cross-contamination and a sequencing artifact, a later analysis removed 550 to 750 highly shared, low-generation-probability nucleotide sequences. In a later analysis, a clonal expansion index for each public chain was calculated from normalized within-repertoire ranks of inferred template counts. In a later analysis, generation probabilities were computed using a VDJ recombination model fitted to out-of-frame rearrangements, and the results were checked against IGoR. In a later analysis, TCR-TCR, TCR-HLA and TCR-CMV co-occurrence was scored with hypergeometric tests, and a repertoire-size bias correction was applied to TCR pairs. False discovery rates were estimated in a later analysis by permuting HLA or CMV assignments 20 times. In a later analysis, co-occurring TCRs were grouped with DBSCAN, and TCRdist sequence similarity was added when clustering was performed within HLA-allele-positive subsets. For co-occurrence clustering, repertoires with fewer than 30,000 or more than 120,000 public chains were excluded, along with roughly five repertoires with anomalous nucleotide sharing. TCRdb took this table from immuneACCESS and kept in-frame rearrangements with V and J called. Such tables lack part of the clones; where checked against another copy, unresolved V genes explain under half of the gap, and the rest is unexplained. V and J calls plus clone size are reproduced from that table; the DNA served to infer D and trimming. This sample lists just over 150,000 clones; 70% to 90% were detected once. Roughly 1.9% of the sample rests with the top ten.

After removal of 4 bases from V and 7 bases from J, the junction retains 10 bases not matched to a gene. Per the germline V gene, SGHRS is the CDR1 and YFSETQ is the CDR2. The CDR3 measures 15 amino acids from cysteine to phenylalanine. Only CDR3 DNA is held: 45 bases, read in frame from base 1. In total, just over 650 healthy bone marrow donors made up the cohort. Cohort members were all nominally healthy when sampled, although unrecorded immune exposures were likely present. The donor was CMV seronegative and was included in the group of a few hundred seronegative cohort members. A peripheral blood sample was collected from each donor, and TCR beta sequencing was performed on peripheral blood mononuclear cells. Genomic DNA was extracted from the blood cell samples with the Qiagen DNeasy Blood Extraction Kit. A note on this clone: Which antigen it targets is not known. One base away there is no much larger clone; base qualities are not given.

The chain links TRBV5-1 with TRBJ1-1, and 10 junction bases match TRBD1. Sequenced input: PBMCs. The sequence was obtained from a woman between 18 and 29 years old in good health and CMV-seronegative. This receptor carries the CDR3 CASSPRPGTGVEAFF. The nucleotide sequence reads TGCGCCAGCAGCCCACGTCCCGGGACAGGGGTTGAAGCTTTCTTT.